Shown below are 26 T cell receptor beta chains from a single sample sequenced in a study of identifying expanded T cells in peripheral blood. This table comes from immunoSEQ multiplex PCR, and its TCRdb copy is limited to in-frame clones, with some not included. This table holds approximately 80,000 clones, approximately 84% found once. The sequenced sample was blood. Receptors were obtained from a person between 18 and 75 years old in good health.

The V gene is TRBV5-4, the J gene TRBJ2-5; 8 positions match TRBD2. The germline V gene encodes CDR1 SGHNT and CDR2 YYREEE (reference sequence). V lost 0 bases to trimming and J lost 2 bases; unmatched junction nucleotides: 3. This CDR3 region has 15 residues. The CDR3 reads CASSLASGFQETQYF. The CDR3 coding sequence is TGTGCCAGCAGCTTGGCTAGCGGGTTTCAAGAGACCCAGTACTTC.

The J gene is TRBJ2-4, the V gene TRBV6-5; tentative D call: TRBD1 (6 bases). Germline CDR1 and CDR2: MNHEY and SVGAGI. Trimming cost V 6 bases and J 6 bases, with 12 bases left between them. CDR3 length: 13 residues. This CDR3 reads CASSRGGLNIQYF. The DNA for the CDR3 is TGTGCCAGCAGCCGAGGGGGATTAAACATTCAGTACTTC.

The chain carries TRBV6-5 and TRBJ2-7, with 8 bases matching TRBD1. CDR1 is MNHEY and CDR2 is SVGAGI in the germline V gene. The CDR3 is made up of 14 amino acids. Trimming cost V 6 bases and J 5 bases; bases outside gene matches: 9. DNA for the CDR3: TGTGCCAGCAGCCACACCCGGACAGGGAACGAGCAGTACTTC. This translates into CASSHTRTGNEQYF.

This clone was picked up one time. The gene calls are TRBV28 and TRBJ2-7; 10 nucleotides match TRBD1. CDR3 length equals 15 residues. Germline V gene data show CDR1 as MDHEN and CDR2 as SYDVKM. Trimming at V came to 7 bases and at J to 0 bases, leaving 6 bases not matched to a gene. CDR3 bases: TGTGCCAGCAAGAGGACAGGGGGGAGCTCCTACGAGCAGTACTTC. Protein product: CASKRTGGSSYEQYF.

This clone was counted a few times. This chain uses TRBV7-3 with TRBJ2-6, with 7 nucleotides matching TRBD1. Germline CDR1 SGHTA, CDR2 FQGTGA. This CDR3 region has 16 residues. Trimming took 5 bases from V and 1 from J; bases not matched to a gene: 5. The CDR3 spells CASSPQTGSGANVLTF. Here the CDR3 DNA reads TGTGCCAGCAGCCCCCAGACAGGGTCTGGGGCCAACGTCCTGACTTTC.

This clone was seen only once. J is TRBJ2-1 and V is TRBV18, with 7 positions matching TRBD2. Losses at the gene ends were 6 bases for V and 3 bases for J; bases not matched to a gene: 5. The CDR3 covers 14 residues. Germline lookup yields CDR1 KGHSH and CDR2 LQKENI. The chain's CDR3 is CASSPGTNYNEQFF. For the CDR3, the DNA is TGTGCCAGCTCCCCCGGGACTAACTACAATGAGCAGTTCTTC.

The chain employs TRBV7-2 and TRBJ2-7, with D possibly being TRBD1 (6 bases). The length of the CDR3 is 14 residues. Trimming removed 3 bases at V and 2 bases at J, with 11 bases between. Germline CDR1 SGHTA, CDR2 FQGNSA. CDR3 protein: CASSFGAGAYEQYF. The DNA of the CDR3 is TGTGCCAGCAGCTTCGGGGCAGGGGCCTACGAGCAGTACTTC.

Turning to this clone: At one boundary the junction diverges from the germline segment, which might be a read error. This sequence joins TRBV5-1 and TRBJ2-6, with D hard to call. The CDR3 consists of 14 residues. Germline V lookup: CDR1 SGHRS, CDR2 YFSETQ. CDR3 sequence: CASSLGSGANVLTF. CDR3 in DNA: TGCGCCAGCAGTTTGGGGTCTGGGGCCAACGTCCTGACTTTC.

J is TRBJ1-1 and V is TRBV7-2, with no clear D. This CDR3 is 13 amino acids long. Germline V gene lookup returns CDR1 SGHTA and CDR2 FQGNSA. V was shortened by 4 bases and J by 5 bases, with 11 bases between the two germline ends. The CDR3 DNA reads TGTGCCAGCAGCTGGTCGGGGTATACTGAAGCTTTCTTT. Residues: CASSWSGYTEAFF.

The chain combines TRBV4-2 with TRBJ1-4; TRBD1 agrees at 10 bases. The V gene end was trimmed by 5 bases and the J gene end by 6 bases; junction bases not matched to a gene: 6. The CDR3 contains 15 residues. CDR1 is LGHNA, CDR2 YNFKEQ, per germline. CDR3 bases: TGTGCCAGCAGCTCTCCGGGACAGGGGCATGAAAAACTGTTTTTT. Translated: CASSSPGQGHEKLFF.

This chain joins TRBV6-1 and TRBJ2-1; possibly TRBD1 or TRBD2 for D (6 bases each). This CDR3 comprises 15 residues. Germline CDR1 MNHNS, CDR2 SASEGT. The ends were cut back, 1 base at V and 7 bases at J, with 14 bases in the middle. DNA of the CDR3: TGTGCCAGCAGTGAAGACGGGGGCGAGTGGAATGAGCAGTTCTTC. Translating it yields CASSEDGGEWNEQFF.

The genes are TRBV27 and TRBJ2-5, with TRBD1 matching 7 bases. In germline, CDR1 is MNHEY, CDR2 SMNVEV (reference sequence). The J segment lost 2 bases and the V segment lost 8 bases, leaving 8 bases of the junction unmatched. CDR3 length: 14 residues. The CDR3 bases are TGTGCCAGCGGTTACAGGGGTCTACAAGAGACCCAGTACTTC. Its protein product is CASGYRGLQETQYF.

V usage is TRBV7-2 and J usage is TRBJ2-2; D gene unclear. Germline V gives CDR1 SGHTA, CDR2 FQGNSA. The CDR3 has 15 amino acids. The germline V and J ends were trimmed by 1 base and 0 bases, with 6 bases remaining between them. CDR3 nucleotide sequence: TGTGCCAGCAGCTTAGGTCGTTCGAACACCGGGGAGCTGTTTTTT. This codes for CASSLGRSNTGELFF.

This chain connects TRBV7-2 to TRBJ2-7; D perhaps matches TRBD1 (5 bases). CDR1 and CDR2 (germline): SGHTA, FQGNSA. This CDR3 is 13 amino acids long. Trimming pared 1 base from V and 5 bases from J, leaving 9 bases between. The CDR3 sequence is CASSLEGVHEQYF. DNA of the CDR3: TGTGCCAGCAGCTTAGAAGGGGTCCACGAGCAGTACTTC.

This clone was detected only a few times. J is TRBJ2-2 and V is TRBV6-6; 8 bases match TRBD1. In germline, CDR1 is MNHNY, CDR2 SVGAGI (reference sequence). The V segment lost 7 bases and the J segment 0 bases; nucleotides outside the gene matches: 4. The CDR3 has 15 residues. CDR3 nucleotides: TGTGCCAGCACCCCGGGACAGGCGAACACCGGGGAGCTGTTTTTT. It specifies CASTPGQANTGELFF.

V is TRBV6-4 and J is TRBJ2-1; the D gene is possibly TRBD1 (6 bases). Trimming shortened V by 2 bases and J by 4 bases, and 12 bases separated the two germline ends. The CDR3 covers 15 residues. Germline lookup yields CDR1 MRHNA and CDR2 SNTAGT. Written as DNA, the CDR3 is TGTGCCAGCAGTGACGGGACACCTGATTACAATGAGCAGTTCTTC. This sequence encodes CASSDGTPDYNEQFF.

This clone was recorded only once. The CDR3 coding sequence is TGCGCCAGCAGCTTGGCTACAGGGGTGGGTGAGCAGTTCTTC. Amino acids: CASSLATGVGEQFF. The chain carries TRBV5-1 and TRBJ2-1; TRBD1 matches 7 bases. V lost 0 bases and J lost 9; bases outside the gene matches: 6. The CDR3 covers 14 residues. The V gene's germline CDR1 is SGHRS and CDR2 YFSETQ.

The V call is TRBV15, the J call TRBJ1-2; D ambiguous. CDR3 size: 14 residues. In germline, CDR1 is LNHNV, CDR2 YYDKDF (reference sequence). V was pared by 0 bases and J by 3 bases, with 8 bases between. CDR3: CATSRDRGHYGYTF. The CDR3 DNA sequence: TGTGCCACCAGCAGAGATCGGGGTCACTATGGCTACACCTTC. Combining the CDR3 with reference TRBV15 and TRBJ1-2 gives the whole variable domain DAMVIQNPRYQVTQFGKPVTLSCSQTLNHNVMYWYQQKSSQAPKLLFHYYDKDFNNEADTPDNFQSRRPNTSFCFLDIRSPGLGDTAMYLCATSRDRGHYGYTFGSGTRLTVV.

The rearrangement links TRBV7-2 to TRBJ2-5; tentatively, D is TRBD2 (8 bases). CDR1 is SGHTA, CDR2 FQGNSA, per germline. Trimming removed 5 bases from V and 4 bases from J, with 23 bases in between. The CDR3 length is 17 residues. The CDR3: CASSPPGGTRGGETQYF. The CDR3 DNA is TGTGCCAGCAGCCCCCCAGGGGGGACTAGGGGGGGAGAGACCCAGTACTTC.

The chain links TRBV28 to TRBJ1-5; no firm D call. Trimming left V 7 bases short and J 2 bases short, with 15 bases between. There are 15 residues in the CDR3. Germline CDR1 and CDR2: MDHEN and SYDVKM. The DNA of the CDR3 is TGTGCCAGCACTCCCGAGCACCTCGGCAATCAGCCCCAGCATTTT. Protein product: CASTPEHLGNQPQHF. The variable domain in full, completed from reference TRBV28 and TRBJ1-5, reads DVKVTQSSRYLVKRTGEKVFLECVQDMDHENMFWYRQDPGLGLRLIYFSYDVKMKEKGDIPEGYSVSREKKERFSLILESASTNQTSMYLCASTPEHLGNQPQHFGDGTRLSIL.

The chain recombines TRBV28 with TRBJ1-6; no definite D call. This CDR3 has 12 amino acids. CDR1 MDHEN and CDR2 SYDVKM come from the germline V gene. Trimming left V 11 bases short and J 6 bases short, with 11 bases between. The CDR3 DNA sequence: TGTGCCGTATGGGGAACTAATTCACCCCTCCACTTT. This sequence encodes CAVWGTNSPLHF.

The CDR3 is CASSIRTGMSADTQYF. CDR3 nucleotide sequence: TGTGCCAGTAGTATAAGAACAGGGATGTCAGCAGATACGCAGTATTTT. The chain employs TRBV19 and TRBJ2-3; tentative D call: TRBD1 (6 bases). V lost 2 bases to trimming and J lost 4 bases, with 16 bases between them. CDR1 and CDR2 from the germline V gene are LNHDA and SQIVND (reference sequence). The CDR3 loop spans 16 amino acids. Using reference TRBV19 and TRBJ2-3 for the parts outside the CDR3, the full variable domain is DGGITQSPKYLFRKEGQNVTLSCEQNLNHDAMYWYRQDPGQGLRLIYYSQIVNDFQKGDIAEGYSVSREKKESFPLTVTSAQKNPTAFYLCASSIRTGMSADTQYFGPGTRLTVL.

Written as DNA, the CDR3 is TGTGCCAGCAGCTCATCCACTGGGACAGGGTACGCAACTAATGAAAAACTGTTTTTT. Translating it yields CASSSSTGTGYATNEKLFF. The rearrangement uses TRBV11-2 and TRBJ1-4; 9 bases fit TRBD1. Germline-derived CDR1 and CDR2 are SGHAT and FQNNGV. The trim removed 4 bases at V and 0 bases at J, leaving 12 bases unmatched. This CDR3 comprises 19 residues.

This sequence joins TRBV25-1 and TRBJ2-3, with D possibly matching TRBD1 (6 bases). V was cut by 1 base and J by 8 bases, with 16 bases left in between. CDR3 length equals 15 residues. CDR1 MGHDK and CDR2 SYGVNS come from the germline V gene. The DNA of the CDR3 is TGTGCCAGCAGTGAATCCGCCAGTAGCAGGGGTACGCAGTATTTT. Translated, it gives CASSESASSRGTQYF.

This chain's CDR3 is CASTLSGEQPQHF. The DNA of the CDR3 is TGTGCCAGCACCCTATCAGGGGAACAGCCCCAGCATTTT. The rearrangement joins TRBV7-8 to TRBJ1-5, with a weak D call TRBD1 (6 bases). The CDR3 has 13 amino acids. Germline V gives CDR1 SGHVS, CDR2 FQNEAQ. V was cut by 7 bases and J by 7 bases, with 14 bases left in between.

The rearrangement links TRBV7-9 to TRBJ2-1; 9 bases map to TRBD2. CDR3 length: 15 residues. Germline V gene data show CDR1 as SEHNR and CDR2 as FQNEAQ (reference sequence). The ends lost 10 bases at V and 5 bases at J; junction bases unmatched: 12. CDR3 protein: CANFDAAGGHNEQFF. CDR3 nucleotides: TGTGCCAACTTCGACGCAGCGGGAGGCCACAATGAGCAGTTCTTC.